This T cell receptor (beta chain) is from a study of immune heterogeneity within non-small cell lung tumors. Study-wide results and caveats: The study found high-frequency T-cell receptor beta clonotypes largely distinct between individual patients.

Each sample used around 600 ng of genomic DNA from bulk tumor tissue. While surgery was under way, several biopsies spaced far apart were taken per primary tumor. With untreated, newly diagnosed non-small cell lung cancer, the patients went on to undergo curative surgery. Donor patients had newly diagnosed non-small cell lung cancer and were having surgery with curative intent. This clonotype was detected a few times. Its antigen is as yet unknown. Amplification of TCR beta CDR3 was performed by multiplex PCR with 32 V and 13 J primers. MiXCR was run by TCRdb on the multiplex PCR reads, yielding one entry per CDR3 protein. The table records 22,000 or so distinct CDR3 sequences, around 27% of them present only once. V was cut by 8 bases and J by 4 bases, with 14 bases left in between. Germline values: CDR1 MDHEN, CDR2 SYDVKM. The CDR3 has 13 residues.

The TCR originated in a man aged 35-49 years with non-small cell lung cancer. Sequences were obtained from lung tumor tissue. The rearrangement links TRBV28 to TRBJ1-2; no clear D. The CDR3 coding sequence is TGTGCCAGCTTCAGTCAGGCCCTCTATGGCTACACCTTC. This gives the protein CASFSQALYGYTF.